This T cell receptor beta chain appears in the sequencing data of a study of immune cell composition in non-small cell lung cancer. Study outcomes and limitations: Lung squamous cell carcinoma tumours had significantly higher top 10 clone scores and productive clonality than lung adenocarcinoma.

As for this clone: Its cognate antigen is unknown.

Data came from immunoSEQ multiplex PCR; TCRdb stores just in-frame clones and leaves some out. Counted here are roughly 5,700 clones, roughly 73% occurring once; the ten biggest clones make up 5.5% to 8%. V shed 10 bases and J 7 bases; nucleotides not matched to a gene: 12. Germline V CDR1 and CDR2: SGHVS, FQNEAQ. This CDR3 region has 14 residues. The receptor was isolated from a human donor with non-small cell lung cancer. The sample was lung tumor tissue. The chain joins TRBV7-8 to TRBJ2-7, with TRBD1 matching over 11 bases. In nucleotides, the CDR3 is TGTGCCACCAGGTCCGGACAGGGGGCGAGGGAGCAGTACTTC. This encodes CATRSGQGAREQYF.